The clone carrying this TCR beta chain was observed once. Its antigen is unidentified. The sample originates from a study of Ad26.COV2.S vaccination and SARS-CoV-2 variants. The wider study: The donor participated in the COV1001 trial, in its Ad26.COV2.S arm.

Study results and limitations: In vaccinated individuals, spike-specific CD8+ and CD4+ T cell responses reportedly displayed substantial breadth.

The method was immunoSEQ multiplex PCR; TCRdb's version includes in-frame clones alone and lacks a portion of them. This sample has approximately 300,000 clones; around 81% occur once, and the top ten carry 2.1%. Germline V CDR1 and CDR2: SGHRS, YFSETQ. This CDR3 is built from 14 residues. Trimming removed 4 bases from V and 6 bases from J, with 17 bases in between. Treatment meaning: about 20 received Ad26.COV2.S at low or high dose, single or two shots; roughly 5 received placebo; per-sample allocation not given. Each sample was drawn 63 days after the first injection (of vaccine or placebo). The gene calls are TRBV5-1 and TRBJ2-7; no clear D. This TCR came from a person between 18 and 60 years old who received the Ad26.COV2.S COVID-19 vaccine or a placebo. The material was peripheral blood, obtained in a trial of Ad26.COV2.S vaccine versus placebo. For the CDR3, the DNA is TGCGCCAGCAGCCTTGGGTCTCAAAGAGGCGAGCAGTACTTC. This translates into CASSLGSQRGEQYF.